This TCR beta chain was profiled in a study of shared clonotypes between healthy human individuals. Study-wide points: Tissue TCR repertoires likely differ from these blood-only repertoires.

Deep-level running was used for the assay. This table comes from immunoSEQ multiplex PCR, and its TCRdb copy is limited to in-frame clones, with some not included. The repertoire holds over 950,000 clones, with roughly 80% as singletons. Trimming took 2 bases from V and 6 from J, leaving 5 bases between them. This CDR3 is 12 amino acids long. Germline assignment: CDR1 SGHTA and CDR2 FQGNSA. In regard to this clone: Antigen: not known.

The sample was memory CD4+ T cells from PBMCs. Subset in this sample: CD45RA-negative fraction. This receptor was identified in a man younger than 30 in good health. Some clones in this sample may be carry-over from other donors' samples. The chain combines TRBV7-2 with TRBJ1-5; D call uncertain. The CDR3: CASSLPFQPQHF. The CDR3 DNA reads as TGTGCCAGCAGCTTACCGTTTCAGCCCCAGCATTTT.